This T cell receptor (beta chain) came from a study of cytomegalovirus exposure and HLA in healthy donors. For the study at large: Earlier, 150 million to 200 million T cells were analyzed, and 117 million unique TCR beta sequences were found among them. Study-wide findings and caveats: A later analysis associated roughly 15,000 TCR beta sequences with HLA alleles at a 0.05 false discovery rate. By a later analysis, the bulk of CMV-associated TCR beta chains appeared HLA-restricted. Generally TCR sequences proved uncommon, though certain public TCRs appeared in numerous donors.

The CDR3 contains 14 residues. The V and J ends lost 5 bases and 0 bases respectively, with 8 bases between them. Germline CDR1 and CDR2: MDHEN and SYDVKM. To note about this clone: Its antigen is as yet unknown.

Use of 60 Vbeta and 13 Jbeta primers characterized the PCR. The protocol was immunoSEQ multiplex PCR, while the TCRdb copy is restricted to in-frame clones and leaves out a portion. The repertoire holds around 300,000 clones, with under 80% as singletons. The TCR sequence derives from a female donor in good health and CMV-seronegative. Sequencing was done on a sample of PBMCs. V and J are TRBV28 and TRBJ1-5, with unresolved D. CDR3 residues: CASSQDNSNQPQHF. Written as DNA, the CDR3 is TGTGCCAGCAGTCAGGATAATAGCAATCAGCCCCAGCATTTT.